Described below is a single T cell receptor (beta chain) sequence and its context. A much larger clone is a single base away; this may be a read error. The data are from a study of T cells in Graves' hyperthyroidism and ophthalmopathy. Trimming cost V 3 bases and J 0 bases, with 17 bases left between them. Germline-derived CDR1 and CDR2 are GTSNPN and SVGIG (reference sequence). The CDR3 runs 17 residues. There were TCR beta CDR3 regions amplified from RNA transcripts. First-round RT-PCR targeting the TCR CDR3 was performed with the HTBI primer set. TCRdb passed the multiplex PCR reads through MiXCR, listing each CDR3 protein once. This sample yields some 720,000 distinct CDR3 sequences, of which around 15% are seen a single time; roughly 8% belongs to the top ten. No ophthalmopathy progression within 18 months constituted stable Graves' hyperthyroidism.

The chain recombines TRBV30 with TRBJ2-2; maybe TRBD1 (5 bases). The clonotype originates from a man between 18 and 29 years old with Graves' hyperthyroidism. Sequencing used blood. This CDR3 reads CAWRPRFGHSNTGELFF. The CDR3 DNA reads as TGTGCCTGGAGACCCCGCTTCGGACACTCGAACACCGGGGAGCTGTTTTTT.